This TCR beta chain was identified during a study of PD-1 blockade in classical Hodgkin lymphoma. Study background: Intravenous nivolumab at 3 mg/kg was given to patients every 2 weeks. General study findings and limits: Individuals who commenced nivolumab within less than 1 year of ASCT were excluded. Newly diagnosed and completely responding patients shared comparable baseline diversity. Baseline TCR diversity was reportedly lower in newly diagnosed patients than healthy donors.

Comments on this clone: No antigen is known for it.

The ends were cut back, 6 bases at V and 1 base at J, with 4 bases in the middle. This CDR3 is built from 11 residues. Germline loops: CDR1 SNHLY, CDR2 FYNNEI. No patient escaped relapse after autologous stem cell transplantation, and brentuximab vedotin exposure varied. The table came from immunoSEQ multiplex PCR; TCRdb's copy has only in-frame clones and leaves some out. The table shows roughly 150,000 clones, with just under 80% occurring only once. The sequenced sample was peripheral blood mononuclear cells (PBMCs), obtained before the second cycle of nivolumab. J is TRBJ2-7 and V is TRBV2; D unresolved. The source of this sequence is a human donor with classical Hodgkin lymphoma. DNA of the CDR3: TGTGCCAGCAGGCTATCCTACGAGCAGTACTTC. This codes for CASRLSYEQYF.